This T cell receptor beta chain was recovered during a study of beta chain features in type 1 diabetes. Using CD45RO/CCR7/CD25/CD127/CD95/CD27, CD4+ naive, central memory, regulatory and stem cell-like memory cells were sorted. Investigators reverse transcribed all isolated RNA, so they sequenced expressed TCRB transcripts. Data came from immunoSEQ multiplex PCR; TCRdb stores just in-frame clones and leaves some out. The table has about 330,000 clones, 9.5% to 11% seen once. Germline CDR1 and CDR2: GTSNPN and SVGIG (reference sequence). The CDR3 length is 14 residues. The ends lost 5 bases at V and 2 bases at J; junction bases unmatched: 6.

The receptor's source is a woman aged 25 to 39 in good health. What was sequenced was naive CD4+ T cells from blood. The rearrangement links TRBV30 to TRBJ2-3; TRBD1 agrees at 8 bases. CDR3 nucleotide sequence: TGTGCCTGGGAGAACAGGGGGGACACAGATACGCAGTATTTT. This gives the protein CAWENRGDTDTQYF.